Relative to its sample, the clone carrying this T cell receptor beta chain is medium-sized. No antigen is known for it. CDR1 and CDR2 from the germline V gene are SEHNR and FQNEAQ (reference sequence). This CDR3 region has 14 residues. After removal of 3 bases from V and 7 bases from J, the junction contained 6 bases not matched to a gene. This specimen belongs to a study of PD-1 blockade in classical Hodgkin lymphoma. Background on the study: Patients in the cohort were put on intravenous nivolumab, 3 mg/kg every 2 weeks.

Each patient experienced a relapse that followed autologous stem cell transplantation, and brentuximab vedotin exposure varied. Findings of the study overall: Factors driving the repertoire differences, possibly disease activity or prior therapy, remain undefined. Relapsed/refractory patients reportedly had lower baseline diversity than newly diagnosed patients.

Here immunoSEQ multiplex PCR was the method, and the copy in TCRdb shows in-frame clones only, minus some. The table lists 4,300 or so clones, around 70% of them singletons, with about 53% in the top ten. The starting material was peripheral blood mononuclear cells (PBMCs), obtained at baseline. This sequence was found in a human donor with classical Hodgkin lymphoma. The V gene is TRBV7-9, the J gene TRBJ1-2; 9 bases line up with TRBD1. CDR3 DNA: TGTGCCAGCAGCTTCGGACAGGGGAAGGGTGGCTACACCTTC. This codes for CASSFGQGKGGYTF.